Shown below are 25 T cell receptor beta chains from a single sample sequenced in a study of regulatory T cells in long-lasting Graves disease. The sample's time point: newly diagnosed GD, antithyroid drugs for less than 3 months. RNA from PBMCs was the source of the TCR library. Arm-PCR with iRepertoire HTBI primers amplified the CDR3 regions for these TCR beta libraries. TCRdb re-derived calls from the multiplex PCR reads in MiXCR, one entry per CDR3 protein. The repertoire holds 300,000 to 400,000 distinct CDR3 sequences, with 15% to 20% as singletons. Sequenced material: peripheral blood mononuclear cells (PBMCs), taken at new diagnosis, from a patient treated with antithyroid drugs. These receptors originate from a female donor with Graves disease.

This clonotype appeared many times. The chain links TRBV11-2 to TRBJ2-1; 7 bases map to TRBD1. Germline V lookup: CDR1 SGHAT, CDR2 FQNNGV. This CDR3 is built from 15 residues. J gave up 3 bases and V 5 bases, and 7 bases lay outside the gene matches. CDR3 loop: CASSSHRGIYNEQFF. The CDR3 bases are TGTGCCAGCAGCAGCCACAGGGGAATCTACAATGAGCAGTTCTTC.

This clonotype was seen ten or more times. The chain combines TRBV10-3 with TRBJ2-7; 9 bases are shared with TRBD1. The CDR3 consists of 15 residues. V shed 10 bases, J shed 0 bases, and the junction held 10 bases outside the gene matches. The germline CDR1 and CDR2 sequences are ENHRY and SYGVKD. The CDR3 sequence is CATNPGQGHSYEQYF. The CDR3 DNA sequence: TGTGCCACCAACCCTGGACAGGGGCACTCCTACGAGCAGTACTTC.

On this clonotype itself: The limits of the CDR3 on the DNA are not certain, so only TCRdb's listed CDR3 is given. The CDR3 region is CSVVGQGAPDGF. The chain has TRBV29-1 and TRBJ1-2; the table's D call, TRBD1, was not checked against the DNA. Germline CDR1 SQVTM, CDR2 ANQGSEA. The CDR3 has 12 amino acids, counting both end residues.

This clonotype appeared many times. The J gene is TRBJ2-1, the V gene TRBV20-1; 9 bases map to TRBD2. CDR3 length equals 14 residues. In germline, CDR1 is DFQATT, CDR2 SNEGSKA (reference sequence). Trimming at V came to 6 bases and at J to 3 bases, leaving 6 bases not matched to a gene. The CDR3 region is CSAEPSGVYNEQFF. In DNA, the CDR3 is TGCAGTGCCGAACCTAGCGGGGTCTACAATGAGCAGTTCTTC.

The chain uses TRBV10-3 and TRBJ2-5; D might be TRBD2 (5 bases). There are 12 residues in the CDR3. CDR1 and CDR2 from the germline V gene are ENHRY and SYGVKD. V gave up 4 bases and J gave up 5 bases, with 8 bases separating them. The CDR3 DNA sequence: TGTGCCATCAGTGGGGAGCGCGAGACCCAGTACTTC. Amino acid sequence: CAISGERETQYF.

This clonotype was recorded many times. The chain couples TRBV20-1 to TRBJ1-1; D is possibly TRBD1 (5 bases). The CDR3 contains 14 residues. V lost 0 bases and J lost 1, with 9 bases in between. Per germline, CDR1 DFQATT and CDR2 SNEGSKA (reference sequence). The CDR3 DNA is TGCAGTGCTAGAGAGGCCAGGGAGAACACTGAAGCTTTCTTT. Protein product: CSAREARENTEAFF.

This clonotype was recorded only once. The genes are TRBV12-3 or TRBV12-4 and TRBJ1-4, with D possibly being TRBD1 (5 bases). CDR3 size: 14 residues. The V end lost 4 bases, the J end lost 1 base, and 7 bases lay between the germline ends. CDR3 in DNA: TGTGCCAGCAGTTCTACAGGAACTAATGAAAAACTGTTTTTT. Protein product: CASSSTGTNEKLFF.

This clonotype was recorded at least ten times. This chain links TRBV3-1 with TRBJ1-6; possibly TRBD1 for D (6 bases). V lost 1 base and J lost 7, with 8 bases in between. This CDR3 region has 14 residues. Germline-derived CDR1 and CDR2 are LGHDT and YNNKEL (reference sequence). CDR3 loop: CASSQGGGNSPLHF. The CDR3 DNA is TGTGCCAGCAGCCAAGGAGGGGGGAATTCACCCCTCCACTTT.

This clonotype has more than one count but fewer than ten. This sequence joins TRBV6-1 and TRBJ2-1; TRBD2 matches at 10 bases. Trimming took 6 bases from V and 9 from J; bases not matched to a gene: 11. Germline-derived CDR1 and CDR2 are MNHNS and SASEGT. The CDR3 contains 15 residues. CDR3: CASSQPLAGSAEQFF. The CDR3 DNA reads TGTGCCAGCAGCCAACCACTAGCGGGATCGGCTGAGCAGTTCTTC.

The gene calls are TRBV3-1 and TRBJ2-2, with a weak D call TRBD2 (6 bases). Germline V lookup: CDR1 LGHDT, CDR2 YNNKEL (reference sequence). V lost 4 bases, J lost 4 bases, and 22 bases lay in between. The CDR3 loop spans 18 amino acids. The CDR3, as DNA: TGTGCCAGCAGCCGACTAGGGTGGGGGTGTCCCGCCACCGGGGAGCTGTTTTTT. It codes for CASSRLGWGCPATGELFF.

This clonotype was seen ten or more times. The chain carries TRBV25-1 and TRBJ2-7; D gene ambiguous. CDR1 and CDR2 (germline): MGHDK, SYGVNS. Trimming stripped 3 bases from V and 3 bases from J, with 15 bases between. The CDR3 runs to 15 residues. The CDR3 DNA reads TGTGCCAGCAGTGATACTCGGCGGACGAACTACGAGCAGTACTTC. The encoded protein is CASSDTRRTNYEQYF.

The CDR3 nucleotides read TGTGCCTGGGGCCCGGGAGCAGGGGGGAGCGAGCAGTACTTC. It specifies CAWGPGAGGSEQYF. The rearrangement uses TRBV30 and TRBJ2-7; weak D call: TRBD1 (7 bases). The CDR3 has 14 residues. The V gene's germline CDR1 is GTSNPN and CDR2 SVGIG (reference sequence). The ends were cut back, 5 bases at V and 6 bases at J, with 20 bases in the middle.

This clonotype was observed a handful of times. The V call is TRBV29-1, the J call TRBJ2-2, with 8 bases identical to TRBD2. The germline CDR1 and CDR2 sequences are SQVTM and ANQGSEA. CDR3 length: 16 residues. V shed 0 bases and J 5 bases; nucleotides not matched to a gene: 8. This CDR3 is CSVEEGAGVSTGELFF. The DNA of the CDR3 is TGCAGCGTTGAAGAAGGAGCGGGAGTCTCTACCGGGGAGCTGTTTTTT.

This clonotype was seen at least ten times. The J gene is TRBJ2-1, the V gene TRBV27, with 10 bases identical to TRBD1. The ends lost 6 bases at V and 0 bases at J; junction bases unmatched: 14. There are 19 residues in the CDR3. CDR1 is MNHEY, CDR2 SMNVEV, per germline (reference sequence). The CDR3 coding sequence is TGTGCCAGCAGCCCTCGGGACAGGGGAGCCCTAAGCTCCTACAATGAGCAGTTCTTC. It yields the protein CASSPRDRGALSSYNEQFF.

This clonotype appeared many times. The chain uses TRBV12-3 or TRBV12-4 and TRBJ2-1, with D possibly TRBD2 on 6 matching bases. Trimming pared 0 bases from V and 7 bases from J, leaving 10 bases between. This CDR3 has 14 amino acids. The CDR3 DNA follows: TGTGCCAGCAGTTTAGCGCGGAGGGAAAATGAGCAGTTCTTC. Translated, it gives CASSLARRENEQFF.

The rearrangement links TRBV6-1 to TRBJ2-3; D is unclear. Germline V CDR1 and CDR2: MNHNS, SASEGT. This CDR3 comprises 17 residues. Trimming took 0 bases from V and 1 from J, leaving 14 bases between them. CDR3 loop: CASSEALLSGGTDTQYF. The CDR3 DNA follows: TGTGCCAGCAGTGAAGCGCTACTTTCCGGTGGCACAGATACGCAGTATTTT.

There are many counts of this clonotype. V usage is TRBV4-1 and J usage is TRBJ1-5; D is ambiguous. The CDR3 totals 16 residues. V dropped 0 bases and J dropped 5 bases, with 14 bases sitting between them. Germline assignment: CDR1 MGHRA and CDR2 YSYEKL. The CDR3 DNA sequence: TGCGCCAGCAGCCAAGATGTAGGTGTTACCCATCAGCCCCAGCATTTT. Translated, it gives CASSQDVGVTHQPQHF.

The chain recombines TRBV20-1 with TRBJ2-2, with TRBD1 as a possible D gene (6 bases). The CDR3 runs 15 residues. V lost 4 bases and J 7 bases, leaving 19 bases between the germline ends. Germline assignment: CDR1 DFQATT and CDR2 SNEGSKA (reference sequence). The CDR3 loop is CSAKVGGFGGGELFF. The CDR3 bases are TGCAGTGCTAAAGTAGGGGGTTTTGGAGGCGGGGAGCTGTTTTTT.

Concerning this clonotype itself: Possible read error: a much larger clone is one base away. This chain links TRBV6-1 with TRBJ1-1; D gene unclear. Germline-derived CDR1 and CDR2 are MNHNS and SASEGT. This CDR3 contains 14 residues. Trimming shortened V by 4 bases and J by 0 bases, and 9 bases separated the two germline ends. The DNA for the CDR3 is TGTGCCAGCAGTGGAATTCAAATGAACACTGAAGCTTTCTTT. Protein: CASSGIQMNTEAFF.

This clonotype was seen many times. The chain employs TRBV2 and TRBJ2-2; perhaps D is TRBD1 or TRBD2 (5 bases each). V lost 6 bases and J 1 base, leaving 9 bases between the germline ends. This CDR3 has 14 residues. The V gene's germline CDR1 is SNHLY and CDR2 FYNNEI. CDR3 sequence: CASSGTGNTGELFF. CDR3 sequence (DNA): TGTGCCAGCAGCGGGACGGGGAACACCGGGGAGCTGTTTTTT.

The table lists this clonotype with many counts. CDR3 loop: CASSIEGQGWTKNIQYF. CDR3 sequence (DNA): TGTGCCAGTAGTATAGAGGGACAGGGGTGGACCAAAAACATTCAGTACTTC. The chain combines TRBV19 with TRBJ2-4; 10 bases map to TRBD1. This CDR3 region has 17 residues. The germline CDR1 and CDR2 sequences are LNHDA and SQIVND (reference sequence). V trimming: 0 bases; J trimming: 2 bases; junction bases outside the gene matches: 4.

This clonotype was picked up many times. At one end, the junction sequence differs from germline, possibly due to a read error. The rearrangement links TRBV5-1 to TRBJ2-1, with D hard to call. The CDR3 has 16 amino acids. Germline assignment: CDR1 SGHRS and CDR2 YFSETQ. CDR3 DNA sequence: TGTGCCAGCAGCTTAGCCGGCGGAAGCTCCTACAATGAGCAGTTCTTC. Encoded protein: CASSLAGGSSYNEQFF.

Many counts were recorded for this clonotype. The rearrangement links TRBV6-1 to TRBJ2-3, with 10 bases identical to TRBD2. After removal of 5 bases from V and 6 bases from J, the junction contained 14 bases not matched to a gene. Germline assignment: CDR1 MNHNS and CDR2 SASEGT. The CDR3 is 17 residues long. In DNA form, the CDR3 reads TGTGCCAGCAGTCCAGTCCTCCTAGCGGGGGCGCAGGATACGCAGTATTTT. As protein: CASSPVLLAGAQDTQYF.

The chain uses TRBV27 and TRBJ2-7; tentatively, D is TRBD1 (5 bases). Trimming shortened V by 3 bases and J by 6 bases, and 12 bases separated the two germline ends. The CDR3 loop spans 13 amino acids. In germline, CDR1 is MNHEY, CDR2 SMNVEV (reference sequence). CDR3 residues: CASSLKVGAEQYF. The CDR3 coding sequence is TGTGCCAGCAGTTTGAAGGTTGGGGCCGAGCAGTACTTC.

This clonotype was observed a few times. The chain couples TRBV5-6 to TRBJ2-3; D ambiguous. The CDR3 totals 12 residues. V lost 5 bases and J 13 bases, leaving 17 bases between the germline ends. Germline V gene data show CDR1 as SGHDT and CDR2 as YYEEEE. CDR3 DNA sequence: TGTGCCAGCAGGGCCCGAGATGGAACGGAGTATTTT. Amino acid sequence: CASRARDGTEYF.